The 5 T cell receptor beta chains given below trace back to one sample, sequenced in a study of T cells in Graves' hyperthyroidism and ophthalmopathy. RNA transcripts gave rise to amplified TCR beta CDR3 regions. Primed by the HTBI set, a first-round RT-PCR was run on the TCR CDR3. TCRdb used MiXCR to reprocess the multiplex PCR reads, holding one entry per CDR3 protein. The sample consists of about 590,000 distinct CDR3 sequences, around 14% of them appearing once. The sequenced sample consisted of blood. These receptors all stem from a woman younger than 45 with Graves' hyperthyroidism.

There are many counts of this clonotype. The chain couples TRBV5-8 to TRBJ2-1, with 10 bases that match TRBD2. Per germline, CDR1 SGHTS and CDR2 YDEGEE. The CDR3 has 17 amino acids. The J segment lost 7 bases and the V segment lost 3 bases, leaving 13 bases of the junction unmatched. The CDR3 region is CASSSRGAGGPGNEQFF. The CDR3 coding sequence is TGTGCCAGCAGCTCCCGAGGAGCGGGAGGGCCAGGGAATGAGCAGTTCTTC.

This clonotype was counted many times. This chain links TRBV7-2 with TRBJ2-7; TRBD2 agrees at 8 bases. Germline V gene sequence: CDR1 SGHTA, CDR2 FQGNSA. The V gene end was trimmed by 5 bases and the J gene end by 2 bases; junction bases not matched to a gene: 11. This CDR3 is built from 16 residues. Written as DNA, the CDR3 is TGTGCCAGCAGCCTGATGACTAGCGCAGGCGCCTACGAGCAGTACTTC. As protein: CASSLMTSAGAYEQYF.

This clonotype has ten or more counts. This chain joins TRBV28 and TRBJ2-1; maybe TRBD2 (5 bases). The V end was cut by 3 bases, the J end by 7 bases, with 7 bases between. CDR3 length: 12 residues. In germline, CDR1 is MDHEN, CDR2 SYDVKM. The CDR3 DNA reads as TGTGCCAGCAGTTTTCCGGGAAATGAGCAGTTCTTC. This gives the protein CASSFPGNEQFF.

This clonotype has at least ten counts. The rearrangement uses TRBV12-3 or TRBV12-4 and TRBJ2-7; 10 bases are shared with TRBD2. The CDR3 covers 15 residues. V lost 5 bases and J lost 2; bases outside the gene matches: 6. CDR3 residues: CASSPLAGATYEQYF. The CDR3 DNA sequence: TGTGCCAGCAGTCCCCTAGCGGGAGCGACCTACGAGCAGTACTTC.

This clonotype was observed many times. The chain recombines TRBV27 with TRBJ1-2, with D tentatively TRBD1 (6 bases). V was shortened by 4 bases and J by 3 bases, with 9 bases between the two germline ends. This CDR3 region has 13 residues. Looked up from germline, CDR1 is MNHEY and CDR2 is SMNVEV (reference sequence). In nucleotides, the CDR3 is TGTGCCAGCAGTTGGGACAAAGACTATGGCTACACCTTC. Translated: CASSWDKDYGYTF.